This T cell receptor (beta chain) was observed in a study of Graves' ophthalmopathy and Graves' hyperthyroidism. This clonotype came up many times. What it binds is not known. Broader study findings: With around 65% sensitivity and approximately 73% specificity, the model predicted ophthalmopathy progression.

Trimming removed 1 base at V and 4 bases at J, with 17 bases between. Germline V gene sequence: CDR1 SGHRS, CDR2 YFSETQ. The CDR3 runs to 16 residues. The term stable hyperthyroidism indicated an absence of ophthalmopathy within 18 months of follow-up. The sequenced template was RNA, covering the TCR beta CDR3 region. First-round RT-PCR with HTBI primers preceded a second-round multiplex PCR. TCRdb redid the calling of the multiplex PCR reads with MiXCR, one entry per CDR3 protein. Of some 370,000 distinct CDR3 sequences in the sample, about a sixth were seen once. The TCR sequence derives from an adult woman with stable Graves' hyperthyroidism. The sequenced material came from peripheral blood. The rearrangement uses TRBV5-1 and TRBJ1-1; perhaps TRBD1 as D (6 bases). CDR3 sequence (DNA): TGCGCCAGCAGCTTGATGGGGAGGGGGGGCGGCACTGAAGCTTTCTTT. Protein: CASSLMGRGGGTEAFF. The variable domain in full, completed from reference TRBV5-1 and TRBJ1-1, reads KAGVTQTPRYLIKTRGQQVTLSCSPISGHRSVSWYQQTPGQGLQFLFEYFSETQRNKGNFPGRFSGRQFSNSRSEMNVSTLELGDSALYLCASSLMGRGGGTEAFFGQGTRLTVV.